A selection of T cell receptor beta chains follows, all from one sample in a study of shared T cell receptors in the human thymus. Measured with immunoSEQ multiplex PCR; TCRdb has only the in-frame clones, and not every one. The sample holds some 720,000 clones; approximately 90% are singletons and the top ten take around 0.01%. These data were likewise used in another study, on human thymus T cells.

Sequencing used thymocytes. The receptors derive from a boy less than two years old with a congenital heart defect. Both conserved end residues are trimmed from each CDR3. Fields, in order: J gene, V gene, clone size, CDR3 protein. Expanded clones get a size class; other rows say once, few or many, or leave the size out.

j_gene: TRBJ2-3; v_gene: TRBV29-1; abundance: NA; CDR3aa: SVVLTRVQHTDTQY
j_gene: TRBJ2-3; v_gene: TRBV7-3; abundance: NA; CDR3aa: ASSPRVERDYSSQY
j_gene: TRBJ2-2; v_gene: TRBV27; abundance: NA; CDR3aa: ASSSGAGEPGELF
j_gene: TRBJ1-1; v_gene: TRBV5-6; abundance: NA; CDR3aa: ASSPDGQGISEAF
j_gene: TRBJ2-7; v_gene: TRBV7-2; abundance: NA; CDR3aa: ASSLGGVRAGGEQY
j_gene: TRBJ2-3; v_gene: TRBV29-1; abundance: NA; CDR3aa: SVESWTAYPGTDTQY
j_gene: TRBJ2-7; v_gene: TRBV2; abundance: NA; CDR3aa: ASRGQSYEQY
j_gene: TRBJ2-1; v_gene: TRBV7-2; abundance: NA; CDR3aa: ASSPTGAPYNEQF
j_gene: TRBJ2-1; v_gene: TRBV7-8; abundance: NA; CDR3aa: ASSLPSASYNEQF
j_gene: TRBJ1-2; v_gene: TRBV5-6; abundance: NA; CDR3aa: ASSEDRGSESGYT
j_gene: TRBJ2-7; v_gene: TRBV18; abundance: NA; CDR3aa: ASSPSRQGYEQY
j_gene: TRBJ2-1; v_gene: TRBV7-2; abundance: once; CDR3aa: ASSLAGGPGNEQF
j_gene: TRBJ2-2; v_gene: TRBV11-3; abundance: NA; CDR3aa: ASSSAGQVNTGELC
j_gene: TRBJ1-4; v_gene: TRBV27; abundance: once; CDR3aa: ASSPGRGLNEKLF
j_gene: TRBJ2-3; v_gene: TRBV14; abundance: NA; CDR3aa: ASSPAPSGITDTQY
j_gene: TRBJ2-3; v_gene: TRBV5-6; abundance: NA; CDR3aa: ASTRWGPDTQY
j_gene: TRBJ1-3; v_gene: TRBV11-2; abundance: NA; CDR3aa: ASSPGGSGNTIY
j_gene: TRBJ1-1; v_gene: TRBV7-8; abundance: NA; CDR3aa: ASSLEQGGEECTEAF
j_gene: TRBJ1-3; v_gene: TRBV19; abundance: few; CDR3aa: ASKGQVVSGNTIY
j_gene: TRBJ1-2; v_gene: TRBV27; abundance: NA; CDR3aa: ASSVDRDIYGYT
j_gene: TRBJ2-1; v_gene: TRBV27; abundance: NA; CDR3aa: ASSPRLAGGGSYNEQF
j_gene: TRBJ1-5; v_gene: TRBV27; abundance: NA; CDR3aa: ASSFGQGDGQPQH
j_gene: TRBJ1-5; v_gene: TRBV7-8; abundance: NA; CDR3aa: ASSTRWDRGPYSNQPQH
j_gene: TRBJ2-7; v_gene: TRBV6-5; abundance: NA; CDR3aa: ASSYGPGASGYEQY
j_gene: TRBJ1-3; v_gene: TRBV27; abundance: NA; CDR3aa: ASSPLPRGNTIY
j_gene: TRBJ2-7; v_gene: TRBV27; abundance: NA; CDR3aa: TLTASSTGRETYEQY
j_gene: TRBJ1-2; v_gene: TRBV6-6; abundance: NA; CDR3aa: ASRTYRGHGYT
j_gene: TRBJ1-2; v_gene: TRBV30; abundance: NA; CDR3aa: AWSRPDRGYGYT
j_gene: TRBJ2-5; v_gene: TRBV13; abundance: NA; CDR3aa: ASSPSGRASETQY